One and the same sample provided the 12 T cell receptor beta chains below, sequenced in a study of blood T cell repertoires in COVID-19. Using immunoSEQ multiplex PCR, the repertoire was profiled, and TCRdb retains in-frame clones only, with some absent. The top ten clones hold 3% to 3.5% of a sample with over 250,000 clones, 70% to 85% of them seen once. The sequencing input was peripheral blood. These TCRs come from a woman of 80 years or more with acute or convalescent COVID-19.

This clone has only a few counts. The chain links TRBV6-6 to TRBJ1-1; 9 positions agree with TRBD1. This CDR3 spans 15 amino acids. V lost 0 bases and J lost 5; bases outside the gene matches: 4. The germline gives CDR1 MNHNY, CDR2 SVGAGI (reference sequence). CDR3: CASSYSQGARTEAFF. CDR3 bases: TGTGCCAGCAGTTACTCACAGGGGGCTAGGACTGAAGCTTTCTTT.

The CDR3 is CASSLRDRVTVQETQYF. As DNA, the CDR3 is TGTGCCAGCAGCTTAAGGGACAGGGTAACAGTCCAAGAGACCCAGTACTTC. This chain joins TRBV7-8 and TRBJ2-5, with 9 positions matching TRBD1. The CDR3 spans 17 residues. V gave up 2 bases and J gave up 1 base; unmatched junction bases: 8. Germline V lookup: CDR1 SGHVS, CDR2 FQNEAQ.

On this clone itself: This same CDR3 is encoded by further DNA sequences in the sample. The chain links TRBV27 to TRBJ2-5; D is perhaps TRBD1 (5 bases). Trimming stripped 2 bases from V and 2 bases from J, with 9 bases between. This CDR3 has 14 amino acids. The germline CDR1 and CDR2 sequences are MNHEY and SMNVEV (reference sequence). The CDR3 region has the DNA TGTGCCAGCAGTTTAGGGGCAAGACAAGAGACCCAGTACTTC. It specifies CASSLGARQETQYF.

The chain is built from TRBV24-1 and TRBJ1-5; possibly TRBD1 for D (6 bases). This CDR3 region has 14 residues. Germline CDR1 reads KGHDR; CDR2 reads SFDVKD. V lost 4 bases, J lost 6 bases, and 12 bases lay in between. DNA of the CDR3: TGTGCCACCAGTGAGGAACAGGGCGGTCAGCCCCAGCATTTT. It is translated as CATSEEQGGQPQHF.

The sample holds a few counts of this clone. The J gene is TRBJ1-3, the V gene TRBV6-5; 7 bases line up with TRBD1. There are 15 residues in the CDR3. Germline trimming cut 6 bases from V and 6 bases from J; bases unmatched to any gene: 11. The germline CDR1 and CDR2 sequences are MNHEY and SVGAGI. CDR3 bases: TGTGCCAGCAGGGTCGACAGGGAGGTTGCAAACACCATATATTTT. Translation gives CASRVDREVANTIYF.

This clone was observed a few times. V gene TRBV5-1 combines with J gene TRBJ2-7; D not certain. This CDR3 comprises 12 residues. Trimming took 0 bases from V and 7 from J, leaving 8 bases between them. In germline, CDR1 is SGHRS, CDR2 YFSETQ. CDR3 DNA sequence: TGCGCCAGCAGCTTGGAAGCGAGGGAGCAGTACTTC. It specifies CASSLEAREQYF.

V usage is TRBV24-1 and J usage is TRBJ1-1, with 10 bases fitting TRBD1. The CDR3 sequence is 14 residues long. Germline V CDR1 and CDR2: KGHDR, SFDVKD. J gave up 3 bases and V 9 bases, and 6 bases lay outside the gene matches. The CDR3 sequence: CATYQGTGDTEAFF. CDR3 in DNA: TGTGCCACCTACCAGGGGACAGGGGACACTGAAGCTTTCTTT.

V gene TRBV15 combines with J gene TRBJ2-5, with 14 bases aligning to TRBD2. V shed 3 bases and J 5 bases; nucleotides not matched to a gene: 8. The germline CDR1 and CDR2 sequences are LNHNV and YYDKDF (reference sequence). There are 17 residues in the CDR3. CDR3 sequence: CATSSPKGTSGSETQYF. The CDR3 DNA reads TGTGCCACCAGCAGTCCAAAAGGGACTAGCGGGAGCGAGACCCAGTACTTC.

CDR3 amino acids: CASSEGLNQPQHF. CDR3 DNA sequence: TGCGCCAGCAGTGAGGGACTCAATCAGCCCCAGCATTTT. The chain uses TRBV10-1 and TRBJ1-5; D gene uncertain. The CDR3 has 13 amino acids. V was cut by 2 bases and J by 3 bases, with 5 bases left in between. Germline values: CDR1 WNHNN, CDR2 SYGVQD (reference sequence).

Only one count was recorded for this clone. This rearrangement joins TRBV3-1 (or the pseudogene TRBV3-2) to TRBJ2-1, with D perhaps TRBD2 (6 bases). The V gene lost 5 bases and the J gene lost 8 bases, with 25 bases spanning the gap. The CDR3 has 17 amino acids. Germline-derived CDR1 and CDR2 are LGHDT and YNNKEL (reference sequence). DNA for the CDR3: TGTGCCAGCAGCTCGCTTGGGACTCCCCAAGGGGAGTATGAGCAGTTCTTC. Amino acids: CASSSLGTPQGEYEQFF.

In DNA, the CDR3 is TGTGCCATCAGGGGGACAGGACCCGCCTACGAGCAGTACTTC. Translated, it gives CAIRGTGPAYEQYF. The chain carries TRBV10-3 and TRBJ2-7; 8 bases agree with TRBD1. The germline gives CDR1 ENHRY, CDR2 SYGVKD. J lost 2 bases, V lost 6 bases, and 6 bases had no gene match. The length of the CDR3 is 14 residues.

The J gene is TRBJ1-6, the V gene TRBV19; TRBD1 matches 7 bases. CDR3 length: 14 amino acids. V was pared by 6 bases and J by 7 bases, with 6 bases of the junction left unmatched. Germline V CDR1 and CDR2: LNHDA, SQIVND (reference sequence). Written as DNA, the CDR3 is TGTGCCAGTAGGGCGACAGGGATAAATTCACCCCTCCACTTT. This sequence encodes CASRATGINSPLHF.